The present TCR beta chain was sequenced within a study of Ad26.COV2.S vaccination and SARS-CoV-2 variants (dated by TCRdb to the early 2020s). Study-level background: Vaccine-arm donors came from COV1001, a multicentre, randomized, double-blind, placebo-controlled phase I-IIa trial of Ad26.COV2.S in healthy adults. A total of around 32 samples were included in the TCR-sequenced set, comprising around 19 Ad26.COV2.S vaccine recipients, 5 placebo recipients and 8 SARS-CoV-2 convalescent individuals. TCRbeta repertoire sequencing was used to assess the specificity and breadth of SARS-CoV-2-reactive T cell receptors after Ad26.COV2.S vaccination. Investigators did not know the trial group allocation while performing experiments and assessing outcomes. Participants in the trial were split at random into five groups of five each, receiving low-dose or high-dose Ad26.COV2.S once or twice, or else placebo on both occasions. Dosing of Ad26.COV2.S was intramuscular, at either 5x10^10 or 1x10^11 viral particles, delivered as one shot or as two shots spaced 56 days apart.

Broader findings and caveats from the paper: Vaccine and placebo recipients had similar non-spike TCR breadth, a finding consistent with the vaccine containing only spike. According to the authors, total T cell responses may have been underestimated by the TCR breadth and depth analyses. Ad26.COV2.S recipients had higher spike-specific TCR breadth than placebo recipients (P = 0.0014). Comparing responses between vaccine doses or regimens was not something the study was powered to do. After vaccination, substantial breadth of spike-specific CD8+ and CD4+ T cell responses was reported.

As concerns this clone: No antigen is known for it. No much larger clone exists at a distance of one base, and base qualities are not known.

Its CDR3 holds 16 amino acids, cysteine through phenylalanine. Solely the CDR3 DNA is kept, with 48 bases framed from the first base. Ends trimmed: V by 0 bases, J by 4 bases; bases unmatched to a gene: 3. CDR1 and CDR2 (SGHDN, FVKESK) derive from the germline V gene. The immunoSEQ Assay was used to sequence TCRbeta CDR3 regions. After extraction, genomic DNA underwent amplification by bias-controlled multiplex PCR, followed by high-throughput sequencing. In the original analysis: Collapsing and filtering of sequences were performed to quantify the absolute abundance of each unique TCRbeta CDR3 region. T cell fraction was estimated by normalizing TCRbeta template counts to usable DNA, with usable DNA measured through amplification of reference genes found in all nucleated cells. Repertoire TCRs were annotated as SARS-CoV-2-specific when V gene, CDR3 amino acid sequence and J gene were exactly matched to a known reactive TCR set. The reference SARS-CoV-2 TCR set came from MIRA and was filtered for enrichment in COVID-19-positive ImmuneCODE repertoires, removing public or cross-reactive TCRs. Using the MIRA antigens, annotated TCRs were further analysed by specific ORF or by position within an ORF. Breadth was defined as the number of annotated unique rearrangements divided by the total number of unique productive rearrangements, and depth was defined as the summed frequency of the annotated unique rearrangements. TCR breadth was compared between groups using two-sided Wilcoxon rank-sum tests. In its TCRdb copy, this immuneACCESS table keeps in-frame sequences only and misses some clones. Where compared with another copy, unresolved V genes explain less than half of these, and the others have no known cause. The V and J calls and clone size are taken from that table; D and trimming were inferred from the DNA. This sample gives more than 300,000 clones in total; about 88% of them show up just once. Together, the top ten hold 6.4% of the sample.

In the paper's terms, the treatment or condition label means: 15 to 20 received Ad26.COV2.S at low or high dose, single or two shots; about 5 received placebo; per-sample allocation not given. For vaccine and placebo recipients, the sequenced repertoires came from samples collected on day 63 after the first injection. Between 29 July and 7 August 2020, Cohort 1b enrolled about two dozen adults aged 18-55 years at one site in Boston, USA. Ad26.COV2.S was a replication-incompetent adenovirus type 26 vector that expressed a prefusion-stabilized SARS-CoV-2 spike protein derived from the original Wuhan strain.

This specimen was peripheral blood, taken in a trial of Ad26.COV2.S vaccine versus placebo. This chain is built from TRBV14 and TRBJ1-6; TRBD1 matches 7 bases in the middle. This clonotype was obtained from a person aged 18-60 years who received the Ad26.COV2.S COVID-19 vaccine or a placebo. CDR3 loop: CASSQERDRYNSPLHF. The DNA sequence is TGTGCCAGCAGCCAAGAACGGGACAGATATAATTCACCCCTCCACTTT.